This TCR beta chain is from a study of T cell responses to AZD1222 COVID-19 vaccine. This clone appeared a few times. Its antigen remains unidentified. The table came from immunoSEQ multiplex PCR; TCRdb's copy has only in-frame clones and leaves some out. The sample yields 78,000 or so clones, less than 85% seen once. Points from the study as a whole: Baseline seropositives among AZD1222 recipients totaled only 5 or 6. A mostly white British donor set with more females was recruited, and clonal diversity was possibly underestimated.

Germline V gene data show CDR1 as SEHNR and CDR2 as FQNEAQ (reference sequence). CDR3 length: 12 amino acids. J was trimmed by 10 bases and V by 5 bases; bases with no gene match: 4. This rearrangement joins TRBV7-9 to TRBJ2-1; 8 bases line up with TRBD2. Sequencing used peripheral blood, obtained 28 days after the second AZD1222 dose. This TCR came from an adult who received the AZD1222 COVID-19 vaccine. This chain's CDR3 is CASSPVAGEQFF. CDR3 DNA sequence: TGTGCCAGCAGCCCTGTAGCGGGAGAGCAGTTCTTC.